These 17 T cell receptor beta chains originate from one sample sequenced in a study of blood T cell repertoires in COVID-19. Assay: immunoSEQ multiplex PCR; the TCRdb copy retains only in-frame clones and omits some. The sample contains about 150,000 clones, 80% of which appear only once. The sequenced sample consisted of peripheral blood. Every receptor here comes from a woman between 45 and 65 years old with acute or convalescent COVID-19.

This clone was detected once. The chain has TRBV19 and TRBJ2-1; D may be TRBD2 (5 bases). CDR1 is LNHDA, CDR2 SQIVND, per germline (reference sequence). The CDR3 consists of 12 residues. Trimming cost V 9 bases and J 5 bases, with 11 bases left between them. Written as DNA, the CDR3 is TGTGCCAGCGCCGGAGGCAACAATGAGCAGTTCTTC. This gives the protein CASAGGNNEQFF. Full variable domain (missing parts from reference TRBV19 and TRBJ2-1): DGGITQSPKYLFRKEGQNVTLSCEQNLNHDAMYWYRQDPGQGLRLIYYSQIVNDFQKGDIAEGYSVSREKKESFPLTVTSAQKNPTAFYLCASAGGNNEQFFGPGTRLTVL.

This sequence joins TRBV7-4 and TRBJ2-5; D not certain. The CDR3 has 14 residues. Deletions cut 4 bases from V and 3 bases from J, with 12 bases between. The V gene's germline CDR1 is SGHVT and CDR2 SQSDAQ. The CDR3 coding sequence is TGTGCCAGCAGCTCATCAAACACAGAAGAGACCCAGTACTTC. It is translated as CASSSSNTEETQYF. Based on the CDR3 plus reference TRBV7-4 and TRBJ2-5, the full variable domain is GAGVSQSPRYKVAKRGRDVALRCDSISGHVTLYWYRQTLGQGSEVLTYSQSDAQRDKSGRPSGRFSAERPERSVSTLKIQRTEQGDSAVYLCASSSSNTEETQYFGPGTRLLVL.

This clone was detected only once. The rearrangement uses TRBV24-1 and TRBJ2-3, with 7 bases that match TRBD1. This CDR3 has 13 amino acids. V gave up 9 bases and J gave up 8 bases; unmatched junction bases: 10. CDR1 and CDR2 (germline): KGHDR, SFDVKD. Here the CDR3 DNA reads TGTGCCACCGCCCGGGACCCAGGGGGTACGCAGTATTTT. This encodes CATARDPGGTQYF.

V gene TRBV5-1 combines with J gene TRBJ2-3; maybe TRBD1 (6 bases). Trimming left V 0 bases short and J 0 bases short, with 11 bases between. The CDR3 spans 16 residues. CDR1 is SGHRS and CDR2 is YFSETQ in the germline V gene. CDR3 residues: CASSLGQEPSTDTQYF. The DNA of the CDR3 is TGCGCCAGCAGCTTGGGACAGGAGCCAAGCACAGATACGCAGTATTTT.

This chain connects TRBV7-3 to TRBJ2-5, with D maybe TRBD1 (5 bases). V was trimmed by 2 bases and J by 2 bases, leaving 15 bases between them. Germline CDR1 is SGHTA and CDR2 is FQGTGA. The CDR3 runs to 16 residues. The CDR3 spells CASSLGPGNTQETQYF. CDR3 coding DNA: TGTGCCAGCAGCTTAGGTCCAGGGAATACTCAAGAGACCCAGTACTTC.

This clone was seen a handful of times. The V gene is TRBV10-3, the J gene TRBJ1-4; D is unclear. This CDR3 region has 17 residues. Germline CDR1 and CDR2: ENHRY and SYGVKD. The V gene lost 4 bases and the J gene lost 0 bases, with 15 bases spanning the gap. CDR3 coding DNA: TGTGCCATCAGTGCGGCGTCAGGCAGCTCAACTAATGAAAAACTGTTTTTT. It encodes CAISAASGSSTNEKLFF.

J is TRBJ1-2 and V is TRBV5-1; 7 bases align to TRBD1. The length of the CDR3 is 16 residues. The V gene end was trimmed by 3 bases and the J gene end by 4 bases; junction bases not matched to a gene: 12. The germline gives CDR1 SGHRS, CDR2 YFSETQ. As DNA, the CDR3 is TGCGCCAGCAGCTCGACACCGGGACAGATGGTCTATGGCTACACCTTC. It is translated as CASSSTPGQMVYGYTF.

V gene TRBV6-5 combines with J gene TRBJ1-2; D call uncertain. The V gene's germline CDR1 is MNHEY and CDR2 SVGAGI. V dropped 6 bases and J dropped 4 bases, with 12 bases sitting between them. The CDR3 length is 13 residues. CDR3: CASSLGQLYGYTF. The DNA of the CDR3 is TGTGCCAGCAGCCTTGGGCAGCTCTATGGCTACACCTTC.

The chain is built from TRBV19 and TRBJ1-1, with 7 bases identical to TRBD1. The germline V gene encodes CDR1 LNHDA and CDR2 SQIVND (reference sequence). CDR3 length: 13 amino acids. Losses at the gene ends were 4 bases for V and 4 bases for J; bases not matched to a gene: 3. The CDR3 region has the DNA TGTGCCAGTAGTAGGCAGGGGGGCACTGAAGCTTTCTTT. Protein sequence: CASSRQGGTEAFF.

A few counts support this clone. In DNA, the CDR3 is TGTGCCAGCAGGGAGGACAGTCATGGCTACACCTTC. Protein sequence: CASREDSHGYTF. This rearrangement joins TRBV6-5 to TRBJ1-2; perhaps TRBD1 as D (6 bases). The CDR3 is 12 amino acids. Trimming left V 6 bases short and J 6 bases short, with 11 bases between. The germline V gene has CDR1 MNHEY and CDR2 SVGAGI.

The chain couples TRBV6-6 to TRBJ1-1; D is possibly TRBD1 (5 bases). This CDR3 comprises 16 residues. Germline V gene data show CDR1 as MNHNY and CDR2 as SVGAGI (reference sequence). Trimming took 0 bases from V and 5 from J, leaving 16 bases between them. CDR3 bases: TGTGCCAGCAGTTACTCAACAGGCACTGTGAGGACTGAAGCTTTCTTT. It codes for CASSYSTGTVRTEAFF.

This clone occurred once. Other DNA sequences in the sample encode the same CDR3. The gene calls are TRBV6-4 and TRBJ1-5; 8 bases match TRBD1. CDR3 length: 13 residues. The germline V gene has CDR1 MRHNA and CDR2 SNTAGT. Trimming took 3 bases from V and 6 from J; bases not matched to a gene: 1. This CDR3 reads CASSEQGGQPQHF. For the CDR3, the DNA is TGTGCCAGCAGTGAACAGGGGGGTCAGCCCCAGCATTTT.

This chain links TRBV7-2 with TRBJ2-3; 8 nucleotides line up with TRBD1. Germline V gene sequence: CDR1 SGHTA, CDR2 FQGNSA. After removal of 7 bases from V and 0 bases from J, the junction contained 3 bases not matched to a gene. The CDR3 has 14 residues. CDR3 sequence: CASTWTGSTDTQYF. The CDR3 DNA reads TGTGCCAGCACCTGGACAGGGAGCACAGATACGCAGTATTTT.

The chain combines TRBV12-3 or TRBV12-4 with TRBJ2-5; D unresolved. This CDR3 region has 12 residues. The V and J ends lost 5 bases and 1 base respectively, with 5 bases between them. The CDR3: CASSRLQETQYF. CDR3 in DNA: TGTGCCAGCAGTCGACTCCAAGAGACCCAGTACTTC.

The CDR3 region has the DNA TGCGCCAGCGGAGGGTGGCAGGTATGGTTCACTAATGAAAAACTGTTTTTT. Translating gives CASGGWQVWFTNEKLFF. The chain recombines TRBV10-1 with TRBJ1-4, with D uncertain. Germline V lookup: CDR1 WNHNN, CDR2 SYGVQD (reference sequence). Trimming left V 8 bases short and J 2 bases short, with 21 bases between. The CDR3 is 17 residues long.

This chain links TRBV18 with TRBJ1-1; D remains unclear. The CDR3 is made up of 19 amino acids. Deletions cut 1 base from V and 0 bases from J, with 21 bases between. In germline, CDR1 is KGHSH, CDR2 LQKENI. CDR3 sequence reads: CASSPRASVDLLLNTEAFF. The CDR3 coding sequence is TGTGCCAGCTCACCACGGGCCTCCGTGGATCTATTGTTGAACACTGAAGCTTTCTTT.

Of note for this clone: A read error may account for a junction end that differs from germline. The genes are TRBV5-1 and TRBJ2-7; 12 positions match TRBD2. CDR1 and CDR2 (germline): SGHRS, YFSETQ. CDR3 length: 16 amino acids. CDR3 nucleotides: TGCGCCAGCAGCTTGGGACTAGCGGGGGAGGCCTCAAGGTCGCGATTC. As protein: CASSLGLAGEASRSRF.